The rows below give T cell receptor beta chains drawn from one sample of a study of OX40 agonist ivuxolimab in advanced cancers. Data came from immunoSEQ multiplex PCR; TCRdb stores just in-frame clones and leaves some out. This sample has around 95,000 clones, with just under 95% found just once. Specimen: CD4+ or CD8+ T cells sorted from blood, collected in a trial of the OX40 agonist ivuxolimab. The origin of the receptors is an adult with an advanced solid tumor such as melanoma, head and neck, liver or kidney cancer. CDR3s include the opening cysteine and the closing phenylalanine or tryptophan. The order of the fields is J gene, V gene, CDR3 protein.

J: TRBJ1-1; V: TRBV7-9; CDR3: CASSSGWDMNTEAFF
J: TRBJ2-3; V: TRBV4-3; CDR3: CASSQRLAGETDTQYF
J: TRBJ1-1; V: TRBV6-5; CDR3: CASSLFRYTEAFF
J: TRBJ1-5; V: TRBV4-2; CDR3: CASSQDGNQPQHF
J: TRBJ1-1; V: TRBV30; CDR3: CAWSAIPVTEAFF
J: TRBJ1-5; V: TRBV6-6; CDR3: CASSYRGLFNQPQHF
J: TRBJ1-2; V: TRBV7-3; CDR3: CASSLGGRYGYTF
J: TRBJ1-5; V: TRBV14; CDR3: CASSQDSNQPQHF
J: TRBJ2-7; V: TRBV20-1; CDR3: CSAAKYEQYF
J: TRBJ1-1; V: TRBV29-1; CDR3: CSAGTGGNTEAFF
J: TRBJ1-1; V: TRBV30; CDR3: CAWMQELPTEAFF
J: TRBJ1-1; V: TRBV2; CDR3: CASSARGGEMNTEAFF
J: TRBJ1-6; V: TRBV2; CDR3: CASSDRDRGPYNSPLHF
J: TRBJ2-3; V: TRBV7-2; CDR3: CASSTGTLFSTQYF
J: TRBJ1-1; V: TRBV18; CDR3: CASSPPGRAFF
J: TRBJ2-1; V: TRBV28; CDR3: CASSFLGTSSYNEQFF
J: TRBJ2-2; V: TRBV25-1; CDR3: CASSAHANTGELFF
J: TRBJ1-1; V: TRBV4-1; CDR3: CASSWKRAGMNTEAFF
J: TRBJ2-3; V: TRBV5-1; CDR3: CASRPLLAGGRTDTQYF
J: TRBJ2-3; V: TRBV28; CDR3: CASSFRLAGDTQYF
J: TRBJ2-5; V: TRBV7-6; CDR3: CASSLGGTLQETQYF
J: TRBJ2-1; V: TRBV7-3; CDR3: CASSLIGDEQFF
J: TRBJ2-2; V: TRBV7-3; CDR3: CASSLTAYRGSGELFF
J: TRBJ1-5; V: TRBV6-6; CDR3: CASILSTGLEQPQHF
J: TRBJ1-1; V: TRBV30; CDR3: CAWRRDGGAFF
J: TRBJ2-3; V: TRBV11-3; CDR3: CASSFTGITDTQYF
J: TRBJ2-1; V: TRBV4-2; CDR3: CASSQARNNEQFF